The 22 T cell receptor beta chains below all came from one sample that was sequenced in a study of blood T cell repertoires in COVID-19. Produced via immunoSEQ multiplex PCR; TCRdb's table is partial and in-frame only. The table lists about 79,000 clones, 70% to 90% of them singletons. Sequenced sample: peripheral blood. The origin of the receptors is a man aged 50-59 years with active COVID-19.

This rearrangement joins TRBV6-5 to TRBJ1-5; D gene unclear. V gave up 8 bases and J gave up 0 bases, with 11 bases separating them. CDR1 and CDR2 (germline): MNHEY, SVGAGI. This CDR3 comprises 14 residues. CDR3 nucleotides: TGTGCCAGCTGTCGAGGGAATAGCAATCAGCCCCAGCATTTT. This translates into CASCRGNSNQPQHF.

This chain connects TRBV27 to TRBJ2-2, with unresolved D. The germline V gene has CDR1 MNHEY and CDR2 SMNVEV (reference sequence). There are 16 residues in the CDR3. The V end lost 3 bases, the J end lost 0 bases, and 11 bases lay between the germline ends. The CDR3 loop reads CASSFSRDANTGELFF. The CDR3 DNA reads as TGTGCCAGCAGTTTCAGTCGTGATGCGAACACCGGGGAGCTGTTTTTT.

The chain employs TRBV10-3 and TRBJ1-1; D perhaps matches TRBD1 (5 bases). The CDR3 is 16 residues long. The V gene lost 2 bases and the J gene lost 1 base, with 14 bases spanning the gap. Germline CDR1 and CDR2: ENHRY and SYGVKD. The CDR3 DNA follows: TGTGCCATCAGTGAGGTATCACGTAGGGGGAACACTGAAGCTTTCTTT. Protein product: CAISEVSRRGNTEAFF.

The J gene is TRBJ1-6, the V gene TRBV5-5; D remains ambiguous. Germline-derived CDR1 and CDR2 are SGHKS and YYEKEE (reference sequence). The CDR3 sequence is 16 residues long. The germline V and J ends were trimmed by 2 bases and 10 bases, with 19 bases remaining between them. The CDR3 reads CASSLYGRGRGSPLHF. For the CDR3, the DNA is TGTGCCAGCAGCTTATACGGGAGAGGAAGAGGATCACCCCTCCACTTT.

The chain is built from TRBV18 and TRBJ2-7; D call uncertain. Germline CDR1 KGHSH, CDR2 LQKENI. There are 11 residues in the CDR3. Trimming cost V 5 bases and J 4 bases, with 6 bases left between them. The CDR3: CASSSKYEQYF. For the CDR3, the DNA is TGTGCCAGCTCATCAAAATACGAGCAGTACTTC.

The rearrangement joins TRBV30 to TRBJ1-1; no reliable D call. Per germline, CDR1 GTSNPN and CDR2 SVGIG (reference sequence). V was trimmed by 3 bases and J by 0 bases, leaving 8 bases between them. The CDR3 spans 13 residues. The CDR3 DNA is TGTGCCTGGAGACCCGGGATGAACACTGAAGCTTTCTTT. This gives the protein CAWRPGMNTEAFF.

The chain carries TRBV10-2 and TRBJ2-7; 11 nucleotides align to TRBD2. Trimming took 3 bases from V and 3 from J; bases not matched to a gene: 1. The germline V gene encodes CDR1 WSHSY and CDR2 SAAADI. The CDR3 spans 14 residues. The CDR3 DNA sequence: TGCGCCAGCAGTGACACTAGCGGGAGCTACGAGCAGTACTTC. The encoded protein is CASSDTSGSYEQYF.

The rearrangement joins TRBV27 to TRBJ2-7, with 10 positions matching TRBD2. Germline CDR1 reads MNHEY; CDR2 reads SMNVEV (reference sequence). The CDR3 sequence is 16 residues long. J lost 5 bases, V lost 2 bases, and 9 bases had no gene match. The CDR3 region is CASSLGSGRPRDEQYF. CDR3 nucleotide sequence: TGTGCCAGCAGTTTAGGTAGCGGGAGGCCACGGGACGAGCAGTACTTC.

The chain recombines TRBV25-1 with TRBJ2-5, with a weak D call TRBD2 (6 bases). CDR3 size: 16 residues. The ends were cut back, 1 base at V and 1 base at J, with 13 bases in the middle. Per the germline V gene, CDR1 is MGHDK and CDR2 is SYGVNS. The CDR3 is CASSEWGSGAQETQYF. CDR3 nucleotide sequence: TGTGCCAGCAGTGAATGGGGTAGCGGAGCCCAAGAGACCCAGTACTTC.

The chain carries TRBV5-3 and TRBJ1-2, with 7 nucleotides matching TRBD1. TRBV5-3 is an ORF for which the function is uncertain. V was clipped by 4 bases and J by 1 base; unmatched bases: 7. The CDR3 extends over 15 amino acids. CDR3 bases: TGTGCCAGAAGCATGGACAGGCATTTTAACTATGGCTACACCTTC. It specifies CARSMDRHFNYGYTF.

The chain combines TRBV6-4 with TRBJ2-3; 7 nucleotides line up with TRBD1. The length of the CDR3 is 13 residues. Germline V gene data show CDR1 as MRHNA and CDR2 as SNTAGT. The J segment lost 3 bases and the V segment lost 3 bases, leaving 0 bases of the junction unmatched. CDR3 DNA sequence: TGTGCCAGCAGTGAGACAGGGACAGATACGCAGTATTTT. It translates to CASSETGTDTQYF.

The rearrangement links TRBV3-1 (or the pseudogene TRBV3-2) to TRBJ2-5; TRBD2 is a possible D gene (6 bases). This CDR3 contains 12 residues. Germline values: CDR1 LGHDT, CDR2 YNNKEL (reference sequence). V was trimmed by 1 base and J by 11 bases, leaving 11 bases between them. Here the CDR3 reads CASSQVQRVQYF. CDR3 in DNA: TGTGCCAGCAGCCAAGTCCAGCGGGTACAGTACTTC.

This chain links TRBV6-1 with TRBJ2-7; 8 bases match TRBD2. CDR3 length: 20 residues. Losses at the gene ends were 1 base for V and 0 bases for J; bases not matched to a gene: 17. Germline CDR1 MNHNS, CDR2 SASEGT. CDR3 loop: CASSEGGASGRARSSYEQYF. CDR3 DNA: TGTGCCAGCAGTGAAGGTGGGGCCAGCGGGAGAGCCAGGAGCTCCTACGAGCAGTACTTC.

The chain uses TRBV18 and TRBJ1-6; D gene ambiguous. The CDR3 loop spans 15 amino acids. Trimming shortened V by 3 bases and J by 0 bases, and 6 bases separated the two germline ends. Germline CDR1 reads KGHSH; CDR2 reads LQKENI. This CDR3 reads CASSPRSSYNSPLHF. CDR3 nucleotides: TGTGCCAGCTCACCGCGGAGCTCCTATAATTCACCCCTCCACTTT. Full variable domain (remainder filled in from reference TRBV18 and TRBJ1-6): NAGVMQNPRHLVRRRGQEARLRCSPMKGHSHVYWYRQLPEEGLKFMVYLQKENIIDESGMPKERFSAEFPKEGPSILRIQQVVRGDSAAYFCASSPRSSYNSPLHFGNGTRLTVT.

This clone was seen repeatedly, ten times or more. V is TRBV3-1 (or the pseudogene TRBV3-2) and J is TRBJ1-5; tentative D call: TRBD1 (6 bases). Germline CDR1 reads LGHDT; CDR2 reads YNNKEL (reference sequence). This CDR3 is 15 amino acids long. Trimming removed 4 bases at V and 1 base at J, with 11 bases between. The DNA for the CDR3 is TGTGCCAGCAGCCTGGGACATCGCAGCAATCAGCCCCAGCATTTT. It translates to CASSLGHRSNQPQHF.

This chain connects TRBV3-1 (or the pseudogene TRBV3-2) to TRBJ1-3; D is unclear. V lost 1 base and J 0 bases, leaving 7 bases between the germline ends. CDR3 length: 15 amino acids. The germline CDR1 and CDR2 sequences are LGHDT and YNNKEL (reference sequence). The CDR3 sequence: CASSQGWSSGNTIYF. The CDR3 region has the DNA TGTGCCAGCAGCCAAGGTTGGAGCTCTGGAAACACCATATATTTT.

Note on this clone: The same CDR3 is also encoded by other DNA sequences in this sample. The rearrangement joins TRBV5-5 to TRBJ1-1, with 7 bases fitting TRBD1. CDR1 and CDR2 (germline): SGHKS, YYEKEE (reference sequence). The CDR3 extends over 13 amino acids. Trimming cost V 2 bases and J 10 bases; bases outside gene matches: 8. CDR3 protein: CASSFRQGSVAFF. In DNA, the CDR3 is TGTGCCAGCAGCTTCCGACAGGGAAGCGTAGCTTTCTTT.

The CDR3 DNA sequence: TGTGCCAGCAGCGTGGGGGGGCTTGATCAGCCCCAGCATTTT. Its protein is CASSVGGLDQPQHF. The rearrangement joins TRBV5-4 to TRBJ1-5; possibly TRBD1 for D (6 bases). Germline V lookup: CDR1 SGHNT, CDR2 YYREEE (reference sequence). CDR3 length: 14 residues. Trimming pared 4 bases from V and 5 bases from J, leaving 13 bases between.

The V and J genes are TRBV11-2 and TRBJ1-2; D perhaps matches TRBD1 (5 bases). Germline V CDR1 and CDR2: SGHAT, FQNNGV. This CDR3 has 14 residues. The ends were cut back, 1 base at V and 5 bases at J, with 11 bases in the middle. The CDR3 sequence is CASSLGRASYGYTF. The CDR3 DNA follows: TGTGCCAGCAGCTTAGGCAGGGCCTCATATGGCTACACCTTC.

As DNA, the CDR3 is TGTGCCAGCAGCTCGGGGACAGGGTCCGTTGAAAACATTCAGTACTTC. It codes for CASSSGTGSVENIQYF. The V gene is TRBV5-4, the J gene TRBJ2-4, with TRBD1 matching 9 bases. The CDR3 covers 16 residues. J gave up 5 bases and V 3 bases, and 9 bases lay outside the gene matches. CDR1 SGHNT and CDR2 YYREEE come from the germline V gene (reference sequence).

The chain links TRBV6-2 or TRBV6-3 to TRBJ2-7, with TRBD2 matching 7 bases. Germline trimming cut 2 bases from V and 3 bases from J; bases unmatched to any gene: 4. The CDR3 has 14 amino acids. CDR1 and CDR2 from the germline V gene are MNHEY and SVGEGT. The CDR3 sequence: CASSYGRGRYEQYF. CDR3 coding DNA: TGTGCCAGCAGTTACGGGAGGGGTCGCTACGAGCAGTACTTC.

The CDR3 protein is CASSPPGIMGDTQYF. The CDR3 DNA sequence: TGTGCCAGCTCACCACCGGGCATCATGGGAGATACGCAGTATTTT. V is TRBV18 and J is TRBJ2-3; no reliable D call. The CDR3 has 15 residues. Trimming removed 0 bases at V and 5 bases at J, with 12 bases between. The germline gives CDR1 KGHSH, CDR2 LQKENI.